This T cell receptor beta chain was documented in a study of cytomegalovirus exposure and HLA in healthy donors. The PCR contained 60 Vbeta and 13 Jbeta primers. TCRdb's copy holds only in-frame clones and misses some; the assay was immunoSEQ multiplex PCR. The sample consists of 130,000 to 150,000 clones, roughly 73% of them appearing once. Trimming at V came to 2 bases and at J to 4 bases, leaving 9 bases not matched to a gene. CDR1 is MDHEN and CDR2 is SYDVKM in the germline V gene. The CDR3 extends over 16 amino acids. This TCR derives from a woman between 18 and 29 years old in good health and CMV-seronegative. Specimen: PBMCs. V is TRBV28 and J is TRBJ1-2, with 8 nucleotides matching TRBD1. DNA of the CDR3: TGTGCCAGCAGTTTAAGTCCAGGGGGCCTTCCCTATGGCTACACCTTC. Protein product: CASSLSPGGLPYGYTF.